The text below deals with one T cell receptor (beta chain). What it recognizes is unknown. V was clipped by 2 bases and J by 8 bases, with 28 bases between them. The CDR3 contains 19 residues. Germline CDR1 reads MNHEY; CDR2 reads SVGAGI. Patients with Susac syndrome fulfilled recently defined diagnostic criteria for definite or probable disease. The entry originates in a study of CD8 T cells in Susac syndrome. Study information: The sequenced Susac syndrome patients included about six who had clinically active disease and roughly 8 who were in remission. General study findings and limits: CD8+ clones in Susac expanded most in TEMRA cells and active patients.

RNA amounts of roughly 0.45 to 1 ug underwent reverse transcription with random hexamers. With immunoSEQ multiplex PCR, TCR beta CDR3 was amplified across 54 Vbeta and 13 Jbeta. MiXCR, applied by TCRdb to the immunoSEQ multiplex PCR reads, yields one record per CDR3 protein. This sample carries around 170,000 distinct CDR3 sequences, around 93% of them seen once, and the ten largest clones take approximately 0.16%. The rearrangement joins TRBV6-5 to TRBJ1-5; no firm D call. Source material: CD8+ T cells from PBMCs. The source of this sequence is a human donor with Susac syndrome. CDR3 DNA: TGTGCCAGCAGTTACCCCCCGCGGTTATCGGAGCCGAGCAAGGAGCCCCAGCATTTT. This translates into CASSYPPRLSEPSKEPQHF.